The text below deals with one T cell receptor (beta chain). Its target is unknown. Healthy bone marrow donors made up the cohort. This entry belongs to a study of cytomegalovirus exposure and HLA in healthy donors. The CDR3 spans 14 residues. V dropped 5 bases and J dropped 11; count of bases not matched to a gene: 11. Germline V lookup: CDR1 SGHTA, CDR2 FQGTGA. PCR was performed using 60 Vbeta and 13 Jbeta primers. The method was immunoSEQ multiplex PCR; TCRdb's version includes in-frame clones alone and lacks a portion of them. The sample includes about 120,000 clones, approximately 80% of them seen just once. General study results and limits: Exclusion applied to some V segments, including TRBV6-2 and TRBV6-3, as they were indistinguishable. Prior analysis indicated that the majority of TCR beta V segments exhibited productivity approximately 90% or approximately 30% of the time. Compared with the approximately 670-donor mean, an Asian-associated ancestry cluster reportedly had fewer N-insertions, according to a later analysis.

This clonotype was obtained from a man aged 40-55 years in good health and CMV-seropositive. The rearrangement joins TRBV7-3 to TRBJ2-3, with 9 bases lining up with TRBD2. The specimen was PBMCs. The CDR3 is CASSPGGSGGGQYF. The CDR3 region has the DNA TGTGCCAGCAGCCCCGGTGGTAGCGGGGGCGGGCAGTATTTT. Using reference TRBV7-3 and TRBJ2-3 for the parts outside the CDR3, the full variable domain is GAGVSQTPSNKVTEKGKYVELRCDPISGHTALYWYRQSLGQGPEFLIYFQGTGAADDSGLPNDRFFAVRPEGSVSTLKIQRTERGDSAVYLCASSPGGSGGGQYFGPGTRLTVL.